Listed below are T cell receptor beta chains from one sample, sequenced in a study of T cell responses to AZD1222 COVID-19 vaccine. Sequencing was performed with immunoSEQ multiplex PCR; in TCRdb, only in-frame clones are kept and a portion is missing. This sample has about 200,000 clones, with approximately 93% found just once. Sample: peripheral blood, taken 28 days after the second AZD1222 dose. The receptors originated from an adult who received the AZD1222 COVID-19 vaccine. Both conserved end residues are trimmed from each CDR3. Fields, in order: CDR3 protein, V gene, CDR3 length.

cdr3_aa: ASRLSQSYEQY
v_call: TRBV2
cdr3_length: 11

cdr3_aa: AWSGLNTEAF
v_call: TRBV30
cdr3_length: 10

cdr3_aa: ASSPRREPSYEQY
v_call: TRBV18
cdr3_length: 13

cdr3_aa: ASSLAVTSGRNEQF
v_call: TRBV7-2
cdr3_length: 14

cdr3_aa: ASSTRPGRNTEAF
v_call: TRBV19
cdr3_length: 13

cdr3_aa: ASRWTSGASYEQY
v_call: TRBV5-1
cdr3_length: 13

cdr3_aa: ASRPPGLMNTEAF
v_call: TRBV5-6
cdr3_length: 13

cdr3_aa: ASSRPGLETQY
v_call: TRBV3-1/TRBV3-2
cdr3_length: 11

cdr3_aa: ASSLAQQGRSDEQY
v_call: TRBV5-1
cdr3_length: 14

cdr3_aa: ASSATLRANEKLF
v_call: TRBV9
cdr3_length: 13

cdr3_aa: ASSLDTAGRPQH
v_call: TRBV6-5
cdr3_length: 12

cdr3_aa: ASSPRQGRYNEQF
v_call: TRBV11-3
cdr3_length: 13

cdr3_aa: ASSLTPSGSRRVVTQY
v_call: TRBV7-9
cdr3_length: 16

cdr3_aa: ASSVSGADTQY
v_call: TRBV10-1
cdr3_length: 11

cdr3_aa: ATGTGGFGELF
v_call: TRBV6-6
cdr3_length: 11

cdr3_aa: ATSDLDGGMSYNEQF
v_call: TRBV24-1
cdr3_length: 15

cdr3_aa: ASSQDIAGQGTNEQY
v_call: TRBV14
cdr3_length: 15

cdr3_aa: ASSAAWAETQY
v_call: TRBV27
cdr3_length: 11

cdr3_aa: ARWDRPLEKLF
v_call: TRBV7-5
cdr3_length: 11

cdr3_aa: ASSQRERTEAF
v_call: TRBV4-1
cdr3_length: 11

cdr3_aa: ASSLTLAGGETQY
v_call: TRBV7-9
cdr3_length: 13

cdr3_aa: ASSVVRWEDTQY
v_call: TRBV2
cdr3_length: 12

cdr3_aa: ASSPSTSGPAKNIQY
v_call: TRBV4-2
cdr3_length: 15

cdr3_aa: ASSEGTGGFNQPQH
v_call: TRBV6-1
cdr3_length: 14

cdr3_aa: ASSLDLAVGFTGELF
v_call: TRBV5-1
cdr3_length: 15

cdr3_aa: ASSQTRPTDTQY
v_call: TRBV3-1/TRBV3-2
cdr3_length: 12

cdr3_aa: SADEGVEQF
v_call: TRBV20-1
cdr3_length: 9

cdr3_aa: ASSPREQSYEQY
v_call: TRBV18
cdr3_length: 12

cdr3_aa: ASRLTAQTGEQF
v_call: TRBV6-5
cdr3_length: 12

cdr3_aa: AWSPRSDTQY
v_call: TRBV30
cdr3_length: 10

cdr3_aa: ASSLRASSGNTIY
v_call: TRBV11-3
cdr3_length: 13

cdr3_aa: ASSRGRVSYEQY
v_call: TRBV4-3
cdr3_length: 12

cdr3_aa: ASSPRGQGYPYEQY
v_call: TRBV27
cdr3_length: 14

cdr3_aa: ASSLTLRNTIY
v_call: TRBV11-3
cdr3_length: 11

cdr3_aa: ASSHGPGQPINSPLH
v_call: TRBV6-2/TRBV6-3
cdr3_length: 15

cdr3_aa: ASSSLDIRGEQY
v_call: TRBV28
cdr3_length: 12

cdr3_aa: ASSVGYAGEGKRETQY
v_call: TRBV9
cdr3_length: 16

cdr3_aa: ASMGEFSYNSPLH
v_call: TRBV2
cdr3_length: 13

cdr3_aa: ASSPRTGLNTEAF
v_call: TRBV25-1
cdr3_length: 13

cdr3_aa: ASSLQSLGPNTEAF
v_call: TRBV27
cdr3_length: 14

cdr3_aa: ASSLDRASSEQF
v_call: TRBV7-9
cdr3_length: 12

cdr3_aa: ASSSSENPRVSPLH
v_call: TRBV9
cdr3_length: 14

cdr3_aa: ASSQGRPLGAQH
v_call: TRBV7-2
cdr3_length: 12

cdr3_aa: SVGQGVGETQY
v_call: TRBV29-1
cdr3_length: 11

cdr3_aa: ASSLDRVDGELF
v_call: TRBV7-9
cdr3_length: 12

cdr3_aa: ASSYGEPYEQY
v_call: TRBV19
cdr3_length: 11